Below, 21 T cell receptor beta chains from the same sample are listed, as sequenced in a study of PD-1 blockade in classical Hodgkin lymphoma. TCRdb's table, derived via immunoSEQ multiplex PCR, lists solely in-frame clones and lacks some. Of 9,500 to 12,000 clones in the sample, more than 75% are singletons; the top ten hold about a third. As for time point: cycle 4 day 1 (C4D1), after 6 weeks of nivolumab. Each patient relapsed following autologous stem cell transplantation, and prior brentuximab vedotin exposure differed. Magnetic negative selection, applied to thawed PBMCs, was used to isolate the CD8+ T cells. Here the sequenced sample was CD8+ T cells from blood, taken before the fourth cycle of nivolumab. Receptors were obtained from a human donor with classical Hodgkin lymphoma. The donor label of this sample is uncertain.

This chain connects TRBV5-1 to TRBJ1-1; the D gene is possibly TRBD1 (5 bases). The germline V gene has CDR1 SGHRS and CDR2 YFSETQ. The CDR3 totals 17 residues. Trimming left V 1 base short and J 2 bases short, with 18 bases between. The CDR3 is CASSLRGIRPPNTEAFF. The DNA for the CDR3 is TGCGCCAGCAGCTTGAGGGGTATTCGCCCACCCAACACTGAAGCTTTCTTT. Together with reference TRBV5-1 and TRBJ1-1, the CDR3 gives the full variable domain: KAGVTQTPRYLIKTRGQQVTLSCSPISGHRSVSWYQQTPGQGLQFLFEYFSETQRNKGNFPGRFSGRQFSNSRSEMNVSTLELGDSALYLCASSLRGIRPPNTEAFFGQGTRLTVV.

This clone has a single count. V usage is TRBV19 and J usage is TRBJ2-7, with D unresolved. The CDR3 runs 14 residues. V was clipped by 2 bases and J by 4 bases, with 12 bases between them. Germline V gene data show CDR1 as LNHDA and CDR2 as SQIVND (reference sequence). The CDR3 DNA sequence: TGTGCCAGTAGTATACGGTTCCAGGAATACGAGCAGTACTTC. Its protein product is CASSIRFQEYEQYF.

V and J are TRBV19 and TRBJ2-1; TRBD2 might be the D (5 bases). The CDR3 totals 15 residues. The germline gives CDR1 LNHDA, CDR2 SQIVND (reference sequence). Trimming cost V 4 bases and J 0 bases, with 10 bases left between them. The CDR3 DNA reads as TGTGCCAGTAGTAAGGTTAGCGCCTCCTACAATGAGCAGTTCTTC. It translates to CASSKVSASYNEQFF.

The chain is built from TRBV11-2 and TRBJ1-1; TRBD1 is a possible D gene (6 bases). Per germline, CDR1 SGHAT and CDR2 FQNNGV. The CDR3 contains 15 residues. The V and J ends lost 4 bases and 6 bases respectively, with 18 bases between them. In DNA, the CDR3 is TGTGCCAGCAGCTCTGGGGGCAGGCCCGGGGCTGAAGCTTTCTTT. Protein: CASSSGGRPGAEAFF.

The rearrangement links TRBV29-1 to TRBJ1-2; D is unresolved. CDR3 length: 13 residues. The V end was cut by 3 bases, the J end by 3 bases, with 11 bases between. The germline V gene encodes CDR1 SQVTM and CDR2 ANQGSEA. DNA of the CDR3: TGCAGCGTTGATGAAGAGGGTGACTATGGCTACACCTTC. This gives the protein CSVDEEGDYGYTF.

V and J are TRBV7-9 and TRBJ2-5; D remains unclear. The better agreement between TRBJ2-7 and the DNA end casts doubt on the J call. The CDR3 length is 12 residues. Germline CDR1 and CDR2: SEHNR and FQNEAQ (reference sequence). This CDR3 is CASSPSNYEQYF. CDR3 nucleotides: TGTGCCAGCAGCCCGAGTAACTACGAGCAGTACTTC.

V and J are TRBV10-3 and TRBJ1-4; 9 positions match TRBD1. V was clipped by 6 bases and J by 4 bases; unmatched bases: 6. Germline V gene sequence: CDR1 ENHRY, CDR2 SYGVKD. The CDR3 length is 15 residues. The CDR3 region is CAIRKTGGGNEKLFF. The CDR3 coding sequence is TGTGCCATCAGGAAGACAGGGGGAGGTAATGAAAAACTGTTTTTT.

This chain joins TRBV6-4 and TRBJ2-5; tentatively, D is TRBD2 (6 bases). The V and J ends lost 10 bases and 0 bases respectively, with 18 bases between them. Germline CDR1 is MRHNA and CDR2 is SNTAGT. The CDR3 totals 15 residues. The CDR3 here is CATDGGREYQETQYF. As DNA, the CDR3 is TGTGCCACAGATGGAGGCCGGGAGTACCAAGAGACCCAGTACTTC.

The J gene is TRBJ1-4, the V gene TRBV28; TRBD1 matches at 7 bases. V shed 4 bases, J shed 8 bases, and the junction held 10 bases outside the gene matches. The CDR3 consists of 15 residues. CDR1 and CDR2 from the germline V gene are MDHEN and SYDVKM. The CDR3 loop reads CASSSTQGMGEKLFF. CDR3 DNA: TGTGCCAGCAGTTCAACACAGGGGATGGGGGAAAAACTGTTTTTT.

V is TRBV7-2 and J is TRBJ1-1; D gene uncertain. Trimming pared 2 bases from V and 2 bases from J, leaving 6 bases between. CDR3 length: 13 amino acids. From germline, CDR1 is SGHTA and CDR2 FQGNSA. In nucleotides, the CDR3 is TGTGCCAGCAGCTTACAGCTAAACACTGAAGCTTTCTTT. Amino acids: CASSLQLNTEAFF.

This clone was recorded a few times. The chain has TRBV27 and TRBJ1-2; no definite D call. The CDR3 sequence is 14 residues long. Germline V gene sequence: CDR1 MNHEY, CDR2 SMNVEV (reference sequence). The V gene lost 0 bases and the J gene lost 3 bases, with 8 bases spanning the gap. CDR3 sequence: CASSLSSGYYGYTF. CDR3 sequence (DNA): TGTGCCAGCAGTTTATCTTCGGGTTACTATGGCTACACCTTC.

This chain links TRBV5-1 with TRBJ1-1; D uncertain. V was pared by 6 bases and J by 0 bases, with 9 bases between. CDR1 SGHRS and CDR2 YFSETQ come from the germline V gene. The CDR3 has 13 residues. The CDR3 reads CASTGDMNTEAFF. DNA for the CDR3: TGCGCCAGCACCGGAGACATGAACACTGAAGCTTTCTTT.

V and J are TRBV7-9 and TRBJ1-1; no firm D call. Trimming removed 1 base from V and 1 base from J, with 10 bases in between. This CDR3 spans 15 amino acids. Germline V gene sequence: CDR1 SEHNR, CDR2 FQNEAQ (reference sequence). CDR3 protein: CASSLVFASNTEAFF. The DNA of the CDR3 is TGTGCCAGCAGCTTAGTGTTTGCTTCGAACACTGAAGCTTTCTTT.

The chain recombines TRBV5-1 with TRBJ2-1, with a weak D call TRBD2 (5 bases). The CDR3 loop spans 15 amino acids. The V gene's germline CDR1 is SGHRS and CDR2 YFSETQ. The V end lost 3 bases, the J end lost 6 bases, and 16 bases lay between the germline ends. The DNA of the CDR3 is TGCGCCAGCAGCTCTCTAGCTTCCCTCCCCAATGAGCAGTTCTTC. Protein sequence: CASSSLASLPNEQFF.

The CDR3 reads CASSYLSGEKLFF. CDR3 sequence (DNA): TGTGCCAGCAGTTACTTATCGGGTGAAAAACTGTTTTTT. The chain joins TRBV6-5 to TRBJ1-4, with D unresolved. The CDR3 extends over 13 amino acids. Between the trimmed V and J ends, which lost 1 base and 7 bases, there was a span of 7 bases. Germline loops: CDR1 MNHEY, CDR2 SVGAGI.

V gene TRBV4-1 combines with J gene TRBJ2-7; D gene unclear. CDR3 length: 15 amino acids. V lost 0 bases and J lost 0, with 9 bases in between. Per germline, CDR1 MGHRA and CDR2 YSYEKL. The CDR3 loop is CASSQDPGSSYEQYF. In DNA form, the CDR3 reads TGCGCCAGCAGCCAAGATCCCGGCAGCTCCTACGAGCAGTACTTC.

The chain recombines TRBV10-1 with TRBJ2-3, with unresolved D. This CDR3 region has 13 residues. Germline values: CDR1 WNHNN, CDR2 SYGVQD (reference sequence). V lost 2 bases to trimming and J lost 2 bases, with 5 bases between them. CDR3 coding DNA: TGCGCCAGCAGTGAGGGCACCACAGATACGCAGTATTTT. Translating gives CASSEGTTDTQYF.

The chain carries TRBV7-2 and TRBJ2-7; D is undetermined. The CDR3 contains 12 residues. Trimming removed 5 bases at V and 0 bases at J, with 5 bases between. Germline loops: CDR1 SGHTA, CDR2 FQGNSA. The CDR3 spells CASSPSSYEQYF. The CDR3, as DNA: TGTGCCAGCAGCCCCAGCTCCTACGAGCAGTACTTC.

This chain uses TRBV2 with TRBJ2-3; D is possibly TRBD2 (5 bases). Germline CDR1 reads SNHLY; CDR2 reads FYNNEI. V gave up 5 bases and J gave up 4 bases, with 25 bases separating them. CDR3 length: 18 residues. In nucleotides, the CDR3 is TGTGCCAGCAGTCCGACGGGCTCAGCGGTAAGCAACGCAGATACGCAGTATTTT. It specifies CASSPTGSAVSNADTQYF.

V usage is TRBV7-6 and J usage is TRBJ1-3, with D perhaps TRBD1 (5 bases). CDR3 size: 17 residues. Looked up from germline, CDR1 is SGHVS and CDR2 is FNYEAQ. Trimming shortened V by 1 base and J by 0 bases, and 13 bases separated the two germline ends. As DNA, the CDR3 is TGTGCCAGCAGCTTAGGAGTTCTGGGGACCTCTGGAAACACCATATATTTT. It codes for CASSLGVLGTSGNTIYF.

The chain couples TRBV15 to TRBJ2-5; tentative D call: TRBD1 (6 bases). Trimming cost V 5 bases and J 5 bases, with 18 bases left between them. Germline lookup yields CDR1 LNHNV and CDR2 YYDKDF (reference sequence). This CDR3 is built from 15 residues. CDR3 in amino acids: CATSPRGWGQETQYF. The CDR3 DNA sequence: TGTGCCACCAGCCCACGAGGGTGGGGGCAGGAGACCCAGTACTTC.